This TCR beta chain was recovered during a study of T cell changes during pregnancy in multiple sclerosis. Generated by immunoSEQ multiplex PCR, the TCRdb table keeps only in-frame clones and is missing some. The sample lists 30,000 to 40,000 clones; roughly 90% were seen once. The CDR3 runs to 13 residues. With V trimmed by 3 bases and J by 8 bases, 7 bases remained unmatched. CDR1 and CDR2 (germline): SGHRS, YFSETQ. The chain recombines TRBV5-1 with TRBJ1-2, with 7 bases identical to TRBD1. This sequence originates from a female donor in good health, enrolled as a control in a pregnancy study. Sample: peripheral blood, taken in the third trimester of pregnancy. As DNA, the CDR3 is TGCGCCAGCAGCTCACAGGGGTTAGGAGGCTACACCTTC. Translating it yields CASSSQGLGGYTF.